Listed here is a single T cell receptor beta chain. Its antigen is as yet unknown. Germline and junction disagree at one end, which may indicate a read error. The data derive from a study of neurological immune-mediated disorders. General study findings and limits: There were no CDR3 amino acid sequences shared by expanded clones across subjects, a result suggesting private repertoires in all groups.

As to time point: technical triplicate 2. For the sorted libraries, over 950,000 CD4+ or CD8+ T cells were used. The cDNA was generated through 5'RACE incorporating 10-nucleotide random UMIs. Every sequencing run drew on 15-18 subjects and yielded over 180 million TCR-beta sequences. Each CDR3 protein is one row after TCRdb ran MiXCR on the 5' RACE reads. The sample shows roughly 30,000 distinct CDR3 sequences, about an eighth of them seen only once. This CDR3 is 15 amino acids long. CDR1 SGHRS and CDR2 YFSETQ come from the germline V gene. This TCR came from a female donor with HTLV-1-associated myelopathy (HAM/TSP). The chain couples TRBV5-1 to TRBJ1-6; no clear D gene. The material sequenced was CD4+ T cells from blood. CDR3 sequence reads: CASSLEGSPGSSLNF. The CDR3 DNA follows: TGCGCCAGCAGCTTGGAAGGGTCCCCCGGTTCATCCCTCAACTTT.